This is a list of T cell receptor beta chains from one sample in a study of regulatory dendritic cells for organ transplantation. No antigen has been assigned to these receptors. This table comes from immunoSEQ multiplex PCR, and its TCRdb copy is limited to in-frame clones, with some not included. The sample carries about 4,200 clones, about three fifths recorded once. Sequencing used memory CD8+ T cells from blood cultured with regulatory dendritic cells. The receptor set was obtained from a human donor in good health. Both conserved end residues are part of each CDR3.

J gene: TRBJ2-5
V gene: TRBV4-1
CDR3 protein: CASSQELQVPETQYF

J gene: TRBJ2-5
V gene: TRBV6-6
CDR3 protein: CASDSSGGAQETQYF

J gene: TRBJ1-1
V gene: TRBV19
CDR3 protein: CASVRTGSNTEAFF

J gene: TRBJ2-7
V gene: TRBV5-6
CDR3 protein: CASSLHRAYEQYF

J gene: TRBJ1-2
V gene: TRBV2
CDR3 protein: CASAADLGYTF

J gene: TRBJ2-3
V gene: TRBV13
CDR3 protein: CASSLLAAGGQTDTQYF

J gene: TRBJ2-1
V gene: TRBV27
CDR3 protein: CASSSTLNEQFF

J gene: TRBJ2-3
V gene: TRBV7-9
CDR3 protein: CASSLDRGGSTDTQYF

J gene: TRBJ2-1
V gene: TRBV4-3
CDR3 protein: CASSPLGGARNEQFF

J gene: TRBJ2-7
V gene: TRBV9
CDR3 protein: CASSVAYRGGEQYF

J gene: TRBJ2-5
V gene: TRBV27
CDR3 protein: CASSSRDMIETQYF

J gene: TRBJ2-7
V gene: TRBV12-5
CDR3 protein: CASGLGQGVYEQYF

J gene: TRBJ2-1
V gene: TRBV4-2
CDR3 protein: CASSQDSTSGYNEQFF

J gene: TRBJ2-6
V gene: TRBV9
CDR3 protein: CASSAPGGTSGASHSGANVLTF

J gene: TRBJ2-2
V gene: TRBV6-5
CDR3 protein: CASSYAGELFF